This T cell receptor (beta chain) stems from a study of cytomegalovirus exposure and HLA in healthy donors. This PCR relied on a set of 60 Vbeta primers and 13 Jbeta primers. Sequencing was performed with immunoSEQ multiplex PCR; in TCRdb, only in-frame clones are kept and a portion is missing. The sample includes roughly 190,000 clones, around 75% of them seen just once. Study-wide points: It was in a later analysis that TCR association rates were seen to vary by HLA locus, highest for DRB1 and lowest for HLA-C. Indistinguishable V segments such as TRBV6-2 and TRBV6-3 were excluded. On later analysis, the bulk of CMV-associated TCR beta chains appeared to be HLA-restricted.

Of note for this clone: Its antigen is still unknown.

CDR3 length equals 15 residues. V lost 5 bases and J lost 8, with 21 bases in between. Germline loops: CDR1 MNHEY, CDR2 SMNVEV (reference sequence). The origin of this receptor is a man in his forties in good health and CMV-seropositive. The chain carries TRBV27 and TRBJ1-2; TRBD1 is a possible D gene (5 bases). The specimen sequenced was PBMCs. The CDR3 is CASSPDSYPYTGYTF. The CDR3, as DNA: TGTGCCAGCAGTCCAGACAGCTACCCCTATACCGGCTACACCTTC.